This T cell receptor (beta chain) stems from a study of type 1 and type 2 diabetes patients. The V gene lost 6 bases and the J gene lost 6 bases, with 17 bases spanning the gap. CDR3 size: 15 residues. CDR1 and CDR2 (germline): MGHDK, SYGVNS. Each participant gave about 9.4 milliliters of peripheral blood. Genomic DNA was the PCR template. Multiplex PCR with 30 forward and 13 reverse primers amplified the TCR beta CDR3. TCRdb reprocessed the multiplex PCR reads via MiXCR and lists one record per CDR3 protein. The repertoire holds about 290,000 distinct CDR3 sequences, with more than 45% as singletons. This sequence joins TRBV25-1 and TRBJ2-2; tentatively, D is TRBD2 (5 bases). This sequence originates from a man in his late teens or twenties with type 2 diabetes. Input material: peripheral blood mononuclear cells (PBMCs). The CDR3 protein is CASRGGSGGAGELFF. In DNA form, the CDR3 reads TGTGCCAGCAGAGGAGGTTCGGGTGGGGCCGGGGAGCTGTTTTTT.